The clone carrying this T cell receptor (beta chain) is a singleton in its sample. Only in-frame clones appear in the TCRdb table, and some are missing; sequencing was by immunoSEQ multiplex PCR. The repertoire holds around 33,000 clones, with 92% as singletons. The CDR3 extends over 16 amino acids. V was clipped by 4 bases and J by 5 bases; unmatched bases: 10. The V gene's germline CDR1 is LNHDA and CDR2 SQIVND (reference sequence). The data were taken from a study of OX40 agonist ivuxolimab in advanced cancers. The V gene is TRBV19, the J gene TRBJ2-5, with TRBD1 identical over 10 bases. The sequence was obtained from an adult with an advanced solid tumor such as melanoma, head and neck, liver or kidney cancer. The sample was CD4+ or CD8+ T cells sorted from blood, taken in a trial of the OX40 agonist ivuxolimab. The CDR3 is CASSKRTGGAEETQYF. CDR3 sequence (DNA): TGTGCCAGTAGTAAGCGGACAGGGGGGGCGGAGGAGACCCAGTACTTC.